The present T cell receptor (beta chain) was sequenced within a study of T-cell reconstitution after alpha-beta-depleted transplantation in children. Trimming removed 0 bases from V and 10 bases from J, with 16 bases in between. CDR3 size: 14 residues. The authors prepared the TCRbeta library with unique molecular identifiers. MiXCR was run by TCRdb on the PCR reads, yielding one entry per CDR3 protein. The sample records approximately 200,000 distinct CDR3 sequences, roughly 15% being singletons. The source is a human donor who donated a stem cell graft to a child with acute lymphoblastic leukemia. This chain connects TRBV12-3 or TRBV12-4 to TRBJ2-7, with D possibly being TRBD2 (6 bases). Here the sequenced sample was PBMCs from the stem cell graft donor, taken from the stem cell graft. Here the CDR3 reads CASSLAAGPSNQYF. DNA of the CDR3: TGTGCCAGCAGTTTAGCAGCGGGCCCAAGTAACCAGTACTTC.